This TCR beta chain originates from a study of blood T cell repertoires in COVID-19. On the study more broadly: Material from acute and convalescent COVID-19 was sourced from the United States, Italy and Spain. PBMCs, B-cell-depleted T cells, or T cells were the source of the cDNA or gDNA that made up the material.

In the original processing: Amplification from reference gene primers served as the basis for estimated nucleated cell counts. The method was immunoSEQ multiplex PCR; TCRdb's version includes in-frame clones alone and lacks a portion of them. Clone size and V and J calls were adopted from that table, with D and trimming inferred from the DNA. This repertoire shows fewer than 55,000 clones, around 83% found once; its top ten account for 12% to 15%. The CDR3 runs 13 residues. The ends lost 5 bases at V and 6 bases at J; junction bases unmatched: 3. CDR1 and CDR2 from the germline V gene are SGHTA and FQGNSA.

J is TRBJ1-2 and V is TRBV7-2, with 10 bases identical to TRBD1. This sequence originates from a human donor with acute or convalescent COVID-19. The donor label of this sample is uncertain. Sample: peripheral blood. The CDR3 DNA reads TGTGCCAGCAGCACGGGGACAGGGGATGGCTACACCTTC. Protein sequence: CASSTGTGDGYTF.